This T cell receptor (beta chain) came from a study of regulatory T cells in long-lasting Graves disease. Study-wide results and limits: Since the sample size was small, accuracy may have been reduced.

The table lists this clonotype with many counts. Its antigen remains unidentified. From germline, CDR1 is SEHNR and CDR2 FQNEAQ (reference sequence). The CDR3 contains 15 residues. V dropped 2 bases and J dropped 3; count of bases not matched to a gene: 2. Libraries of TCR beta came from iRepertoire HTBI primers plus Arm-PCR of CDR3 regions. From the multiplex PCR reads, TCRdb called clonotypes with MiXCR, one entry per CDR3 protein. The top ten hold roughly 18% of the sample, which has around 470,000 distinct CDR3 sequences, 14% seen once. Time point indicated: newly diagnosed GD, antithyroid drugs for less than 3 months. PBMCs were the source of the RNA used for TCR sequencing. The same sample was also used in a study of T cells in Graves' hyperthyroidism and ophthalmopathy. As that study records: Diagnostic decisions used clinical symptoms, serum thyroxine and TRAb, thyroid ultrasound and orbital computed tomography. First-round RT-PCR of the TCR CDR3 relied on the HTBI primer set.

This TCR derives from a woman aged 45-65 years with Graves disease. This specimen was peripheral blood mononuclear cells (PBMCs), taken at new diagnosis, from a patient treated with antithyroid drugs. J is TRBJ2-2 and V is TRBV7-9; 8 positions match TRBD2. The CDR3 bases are TGTGCCAGCAGCTTAAGCGGGAGTTACACCGGGGAGCTGTTTTTT. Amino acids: CASSLSGSYTGELFF. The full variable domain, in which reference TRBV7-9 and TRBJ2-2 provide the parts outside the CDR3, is DTGVSQNPRHKITKRGQNVTFRCDPISEHNRLYWYRQTLGQGPEFLTYFQNEAQLEKSRLLSDRFSAERPKGSFSTLEIQRTEQGDSAMYLCASSLSGSYTGELFFGEGSRLTVL.